What follows are 3 T cell receptor beta chains derived from one specimen sequenced in a study of CD8+CD57+ T cells in acquired aplastic anemia. TCR beta VDJ and CDR3 profiles were obtained from a genomic DNA template. From the reads, TCRdb called clonotypes with MiXCR, one entry per CDR3 protein. The sample carries about 40,000 distinct CDR3 sequences, approximately 63% recorded once. Selection for sequencing was limited to patients who had shown CD8+CD57+ cell expansion by flow cytometry. The sequenced sample was sorted CD4+, CD8+, or CD8+CD57+ T cells (not recorded which) from PBMCs. The receptors come from a human donor with aplastic anemia.

V usage is TRBV7-3 and J usage is TRBJ2-1; perhaps TRBD2 as D (6 bases). Deletions cut 5 bases from V and 7 bases from J, with 12 bases between. The CDR3 is 13 amino acids. Germline V gene data show CDR1 as SGHTA and CDR2 as FQGTGA. CDR3: CASSLGLLNEQFF. The CDR3 nucleotides are TGTGCCAGCAGCCTGGGACTCCTGAATGAGCAGTTCTTC. Together with reference TRBV7-3 and TRBJ2-1, the CDR3 gives the full variable domain: GAGVSQTPSNKVTEKGKYVELRCDPISGHTALYWYRQSLGQGPEFLIYFQGTGAADDSGLPNDRFFAVRPEGSVSTLKIQRTERGDSAVYLCASSLGLLNEQFFGPGTRLTVL.

The rearrangement joins TRBV15 to TRBJ1-6; TRBD1 is a possible D gene (5 bases). Germline-derived CDR1 and CDR2 are LNHNV and YYDKDF (reference sequence). The CDR3 runs 15 residues. Between the trimmed V and J ends, which lost 11 bases and 0 bases, there was a span of 14 bases. CDR3 DNA sequence: TGTGCCTCCTCACAGGATAGCTCCTATAATTCACCCCTCCACTTT. Its translation is CASSQDSSYNSPLHF.

The chain employs TRBV29-1 and TRBJ2-1; 13 nucleotides align to TRBD2. The J segment lost 5 bases and the V segment lost 6 bases, leaving 7 bases of the junction unmatched. The germline gives CDR1 SQVTM, CDR2 ANQGSEA. The CDR3 is made up of 15 amino acids. The DNA of the CDR3 is TGCAGCGTCCACGGGACTAGCGGGAAAAACAATGAGCAGTTCTTC. Protein sequence: CSVHGTSGKNNEQFF.